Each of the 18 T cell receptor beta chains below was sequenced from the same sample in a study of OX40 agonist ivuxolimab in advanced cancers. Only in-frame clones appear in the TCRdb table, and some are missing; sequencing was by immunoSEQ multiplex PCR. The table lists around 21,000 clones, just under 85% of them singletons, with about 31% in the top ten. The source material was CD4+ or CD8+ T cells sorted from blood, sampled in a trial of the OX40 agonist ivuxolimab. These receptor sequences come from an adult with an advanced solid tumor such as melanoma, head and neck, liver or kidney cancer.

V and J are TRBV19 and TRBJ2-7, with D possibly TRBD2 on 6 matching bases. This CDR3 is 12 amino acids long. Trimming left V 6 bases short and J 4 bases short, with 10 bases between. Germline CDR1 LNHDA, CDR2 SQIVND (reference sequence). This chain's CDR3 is CASSRLGYEQYF. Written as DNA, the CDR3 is TGTGCCAGTAGCCGACTAGGTTACGAGCAGTACTTC.

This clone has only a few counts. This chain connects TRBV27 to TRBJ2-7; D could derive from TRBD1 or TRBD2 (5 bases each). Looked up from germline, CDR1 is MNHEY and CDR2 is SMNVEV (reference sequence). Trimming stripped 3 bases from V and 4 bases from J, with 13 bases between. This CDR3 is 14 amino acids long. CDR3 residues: CASSLGPGEYEQYF. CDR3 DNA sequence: TGTGCCAGCAGTTTGGGGCCCGGGGAGTACGAGCAGTACTTC.

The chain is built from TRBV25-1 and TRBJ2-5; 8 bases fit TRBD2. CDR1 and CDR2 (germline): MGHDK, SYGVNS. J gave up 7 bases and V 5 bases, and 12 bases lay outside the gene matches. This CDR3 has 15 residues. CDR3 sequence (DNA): TGTGCCAGCAGTCCAAGAGCGGGCGCGGGGGGGACCCAGTACTTC. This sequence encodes CASSPRAGAGGTQYF.

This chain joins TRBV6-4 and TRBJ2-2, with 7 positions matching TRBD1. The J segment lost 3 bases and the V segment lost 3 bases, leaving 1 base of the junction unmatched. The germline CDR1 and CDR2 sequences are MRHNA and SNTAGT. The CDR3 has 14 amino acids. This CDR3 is CASSEQGDTGELFF. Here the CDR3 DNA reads TGTGCCAGCAGTGAGCAGGGGGACACCGGGGAGCTGTTTTTT.

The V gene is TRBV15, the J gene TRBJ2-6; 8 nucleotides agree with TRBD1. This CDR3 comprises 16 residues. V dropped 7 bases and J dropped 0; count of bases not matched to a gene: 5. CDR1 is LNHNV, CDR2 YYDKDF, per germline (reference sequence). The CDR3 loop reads CATTDRALSGANVLTF. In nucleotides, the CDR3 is TGTGCCACCACGGACAGGGCCCTCTCTGGGGCCAACGTCCTGACTTTC.

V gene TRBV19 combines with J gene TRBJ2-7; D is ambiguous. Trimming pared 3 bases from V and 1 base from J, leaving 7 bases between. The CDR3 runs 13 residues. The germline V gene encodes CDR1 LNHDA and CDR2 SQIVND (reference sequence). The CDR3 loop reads CASSIERSYEQYF. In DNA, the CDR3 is TGTGCCAGTAGTATTGAAAGATCCTACGAGCAGTACTTC.

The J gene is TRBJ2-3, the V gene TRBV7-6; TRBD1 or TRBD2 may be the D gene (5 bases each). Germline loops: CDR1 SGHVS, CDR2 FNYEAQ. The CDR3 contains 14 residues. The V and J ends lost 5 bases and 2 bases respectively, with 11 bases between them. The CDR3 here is CASSLGPITDTQYF. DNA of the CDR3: TGTGCCAGCAGCCTGGGACCGATCACAGATACGCAGTATTTT.

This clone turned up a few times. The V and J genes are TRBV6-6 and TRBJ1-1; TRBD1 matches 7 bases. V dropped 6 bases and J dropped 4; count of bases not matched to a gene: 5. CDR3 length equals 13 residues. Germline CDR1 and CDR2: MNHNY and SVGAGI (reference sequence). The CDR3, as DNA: TGTGCCAGCAGCCAGGGACAGATCACTGAAGCTTTCTTT. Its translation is CASSQGQITEAFF.

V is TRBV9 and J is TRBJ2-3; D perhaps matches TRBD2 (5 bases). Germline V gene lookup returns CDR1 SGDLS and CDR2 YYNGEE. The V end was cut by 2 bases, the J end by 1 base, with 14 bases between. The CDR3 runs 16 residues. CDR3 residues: CASSVFRSAGTDTQYF. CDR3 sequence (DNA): TGTGCCAGCAGCGTCTTCCGTAGCGCCGGCACAGATACGCAGTATTTT.

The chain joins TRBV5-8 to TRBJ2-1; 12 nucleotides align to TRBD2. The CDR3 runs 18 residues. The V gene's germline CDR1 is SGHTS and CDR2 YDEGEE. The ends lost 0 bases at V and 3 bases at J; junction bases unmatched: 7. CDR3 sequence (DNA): TGTGCCAGCAGCTTGGAATCGGGACTAGCGGGCAACTACAATGAGCAGTTCTTC. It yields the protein CASSLESGLAGNYNEQFF.

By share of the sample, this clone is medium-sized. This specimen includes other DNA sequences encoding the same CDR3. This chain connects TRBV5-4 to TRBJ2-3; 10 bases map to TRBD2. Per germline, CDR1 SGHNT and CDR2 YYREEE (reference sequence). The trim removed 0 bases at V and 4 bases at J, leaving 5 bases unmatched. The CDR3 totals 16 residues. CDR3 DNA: TGTGCCAGCAGCTTGGGAGCGGGAGGGCCGGCAGATACGCAGTATTTT. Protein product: CASSLGAGGPADTQYF.

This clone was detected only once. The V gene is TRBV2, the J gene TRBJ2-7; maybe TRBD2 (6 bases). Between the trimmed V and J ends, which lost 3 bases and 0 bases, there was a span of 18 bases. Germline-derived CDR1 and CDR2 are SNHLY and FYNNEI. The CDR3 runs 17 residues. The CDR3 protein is CASSDFSGPFYSYEQYF. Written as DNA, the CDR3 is TGTGCCAGCAGTGATTTTAGCGGCCCCTTTTACTCCTACGAGCAGTACTTC.

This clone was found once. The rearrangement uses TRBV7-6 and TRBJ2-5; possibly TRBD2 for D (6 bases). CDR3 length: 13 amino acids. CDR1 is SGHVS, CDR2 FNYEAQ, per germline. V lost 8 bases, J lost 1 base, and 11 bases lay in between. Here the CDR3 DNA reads TGTGCCAGCTCCCGGGGGAGCCAAGAGACCCAGTACTTC. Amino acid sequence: CASSRGSQETQYF. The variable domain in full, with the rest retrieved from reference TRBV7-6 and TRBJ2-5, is GAGVSQSPRYKVTKRGQDVALRCDPISGHVSLYWYRQALGQGPEFLTYFNYEAQQDKSGLPNDRFSAERPEGSISTLTIQRTEQRDSAMYRCASSRGSQETQYFGPGTRLLVL.

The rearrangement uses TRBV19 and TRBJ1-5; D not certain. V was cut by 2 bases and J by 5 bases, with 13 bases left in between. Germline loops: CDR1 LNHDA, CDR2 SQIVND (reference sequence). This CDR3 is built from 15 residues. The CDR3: CASSIRDGRYQPQHF. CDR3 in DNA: TGTGCCAGTAGTATACGTGACGGCCGATATCAGCCCCAGCATTTT.

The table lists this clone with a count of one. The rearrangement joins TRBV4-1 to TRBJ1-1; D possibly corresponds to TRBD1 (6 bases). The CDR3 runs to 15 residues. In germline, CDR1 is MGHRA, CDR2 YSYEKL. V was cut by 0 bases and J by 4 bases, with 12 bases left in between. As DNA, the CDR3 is TGCGCCAGCAGCCAAGAACGAGGGGGGGGCACTGAAGCTTTCTTT. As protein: CASSQERGGGTEAFF.

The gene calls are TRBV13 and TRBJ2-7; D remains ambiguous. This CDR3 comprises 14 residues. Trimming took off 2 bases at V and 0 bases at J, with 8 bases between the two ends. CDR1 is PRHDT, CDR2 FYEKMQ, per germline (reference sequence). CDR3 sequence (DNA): TGTGCCAGCAGCTTACTCTCTACCTCCTACGAGCAGTACTTC. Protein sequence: CASSLLSTSYEQYF.

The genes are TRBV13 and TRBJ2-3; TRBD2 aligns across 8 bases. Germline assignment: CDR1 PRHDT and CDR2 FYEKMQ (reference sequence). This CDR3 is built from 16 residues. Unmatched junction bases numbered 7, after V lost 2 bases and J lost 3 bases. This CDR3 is CASSLSPSGRTDTQYF. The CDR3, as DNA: TGTGCCAGCAGCTTAAGTCCGAGCGGGAGAACAGATACGCAGTATTTT.

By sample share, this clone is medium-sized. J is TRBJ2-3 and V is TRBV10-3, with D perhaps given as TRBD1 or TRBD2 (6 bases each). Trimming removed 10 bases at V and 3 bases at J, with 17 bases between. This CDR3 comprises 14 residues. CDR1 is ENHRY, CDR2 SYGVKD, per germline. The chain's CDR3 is CATARQGRTDTQYF. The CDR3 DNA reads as TGTGCCACAGCTCGGCAGGGGAGGACAGATACGCAGTATTTT.